A single sample gave rise to the 14 T cell receptor beta chains below, sequenced in a study of T cells after yellow fever vaccination. TCRdb recomputed calls from the 5' RACE reads with MiXCR, one row per CDR3 protein. Among some 560,000 distinct CDR3 sequences listed, about a sixth were seen once. Source: PBMCs, taken around 5 days after the first yellow fever vaccination. The receptor set was obtained from a man between 18 and 35 years old who received the YFV17D yellow fever vaccine.

This clonotype was observed a handful of times. The chain uses TRBV9 and TRBJ2-5; D is unclear. The V end lost 0 bases, the J end lost 3 bases, and 6 bases lay between the germline ends. There are 13 residues in the CDR3. Germline CDR1 and CDR2: SGDLS and YYNGEE. CDR3: CASSVATKETQYF. The CDR3 nucleotides are TGTGCCAGCAGCGTAGCCACAAAAGAGACCCAGTACTTC.

This clonotype showed up many times. The chain joins TRBV29-1 to TRBJ2-7; D not certain. Germline V gene sequence: CDR1 SQVTM, CDR2 ANQGSEA. The V gene lost 5 bases and the J gene lost 4 bases, with 18 bases spanning the gap. This CDR3 region has 14 residues. CDR3 loop: CSVLPGGGSYEQYF. The CDR3 bases are TGCAGCGTTCTTCCGGGCGGCGGTAGTTACGAGCAGTACTTC.

The chain uses TRBV7-9 and TRBJ2-1; TRBD1 is a possible D gene (6 bases). This CDR3 is built from 12 residues. The V and J ends lost 4 bases and 14 bases respectively, with 15 bases between them. Germline V gene sequence: CDR1 SEHNR, CDR2 FQNEAQ (reference sequence). The CDR3 DNA is TGTGCCAGCAGCTCCACAGGGCAGGGGAAGTTCTTC. Encoded protein: CASSSTGQGKFF.

J is TRBJ2-3 and V is TRBV9; the match to TRBD2 covers 8 bases. With 8 bases clipped from V and 0 bases from J, the junction kept 14 bases outside the gene matches. Germline V gene sequence: CDR1 SGDLS, CDR2 YYNGEE. The CDR3 contains 17 residues. CDR3 DNA sequence: TGTGCCAGTACCGAGAGCCCCCGGGGGGGGAGCACAGATACGCAGTATTTT. The encoded protein is CASTESPRGGSTDTQYF.

This clonotype was observed a few times. The J gene is TRBJ2-2, the V gene TRBV25-1; D is perhaps TRBD1 (6 bases). V was cut by 6 bases and J by 0 bases, with 17 bases left in between. Per the germline V gene, CDR1 is MGHDK and CDR2 is SYGVNS. This CDR3 is 17 amino acids long. CDR3 nucleotide sequence: TGTGCCAGCAGCGAGATGGGACACGGACCGAACACCGGGGAGCTGTTTTTT. Encoded protein: CASSEMGHGPNTGELFF.

CDR3 sequence: CASSHVDRGRRQETQYF. The CDR3 DNA sequence: TGTGCCAGCAGCCATGTAGACAGGGGGCGAAGGCAAGAGACCCAGTACTTC. The gene calls are TRBV4-2 and TRBJ2-5; TRBD1 matches 10 bases. CDR1 LGHNA and CDR2 YNFKEQ come from the germline V gene. Germline trimming cut 3 bases from V and 2 bases from J; bases unmatched to any gene: 9. This CDR3 contains 17 residues.

V gene TRBV2 combines with J gene TRBJ1-2; 11 bases are shared with TRBD1. The V gene's germline CDR1 is SNHLY and CDR2 FYNNEI. CDR3 size: 18 residues. The V gene end was trimmed by 4 bases and the J gene end by 4 bases; junction bases not matched to a gene: 14. CDR3 region: CASSAPRTGQGEPYGYTF. DNA for the CDR3: TGTGCCAGCAGTGCCCCAAGGACGGGACAGGGGGAACCCTATGGCTACACCTTC.

This chain links TRBV6-1 with TRBJ2-1; 8 nucleotides line up with TRBD1. Germline assignment: CDR1 MNHNS and CDR2 SASEGT. This CDR3 has 15 amino acids. Losses at the gene ends were 6 bases for V and 6 bases for J; bases not matched to a gene: 10. The CDR3: CASSPGQGHFNEQFF. CDR3 sequence (DNA): TGTGCCAGCAGCCCCGGACAGGGCCACTTCAATGAGCAGTTCTTC.

The V gene is TRBV7-9, the J gene TRBJ2-7; 9 bases are shared with TRBD1. Losses at the gene ends were 5 bases for V and 9 bases for J; bases not matched to a gene: 5. CDR1 and CDR2 from the germline V gene are SEHNR and FQNEAQ (reference sequence). The CDR3 spans 12 residues. In nucleotides, the CDR3 is TGTGCCAGCAGCCCGGGACAGGGACCGCAGTACTTC. Translation: CASSPGQGPQYF.

This clonotype was recorded a few times. The chain uses TRBV12-3 or TRBV12-4 and TRBJ1-2; no reliable D call. Trimming cost V 3 bases and J 7 bases, with 15 bases left between them. The CDR3 is made up of 14 amino acids. For the CDR3, the DNA is TGTGCCAGCAGTTTGGCGGGGTCAGCGGGTGGCTACACCTTC. Translated, it gives CASSLAGSAGGYTF.

The sample holds a few counts of this clonotype. This chain joins TRBV14 and TRBJ2-3; D is uncertain. V gave up 0 bases and J gave up 4 bases, with 14 bases separating them. The CDR3 runs to 16 residues. Germline V gene sequence: CDR1 SGHDN, CDR2 FVKESK. The CDR3 loop is CASSQDFYFGSDTQYF. CDR3 in DNA: TGTGCCAGCAGCCAAGATTTTTATTTCGGTTCAGATACGCAGTATTTT.

The chain recombines TRBV5-1 with TRBJ2-2; D gene ambiguous. The CDR3 has 15 amino acids. Germline loops: CDR1 SGHRS, CDR2 YFSETQ. The germline V and J ends were trimmed by 0 bases and 5 bases, with 11 bases remaining between them. CDR3 loop: CASSLEGSPTGELFF. Here the CDR3 DNA reads TGCGCCAGCAGCTTGGAGGGCAGCCCAACCGGGGAGCTGTTTTTT. The complete variable domain, with remaining parts taken from reference TRBV5-1 and TRBJ2-2, reads KAGVTQTPRYLIKTRGQQVTLSCSPISGHRSVSWYQQTPGQGLQFLFEYFSETQRNKGNFPGRFSGRQFSNSRSEMNVSTLELGDSALYLCASSLEGSPTGELFFGEGSRLTVL.

The V gene is TRBV5-1, the J gene TRBJ1-1; D gene unclear. CDR1 is SGHRS and CDR2 is YFSETQ in the germline V gene. V shed 0 bases and J shed 11 bases, with 14 bases lying between them. This CDR3 has 13 amino acids. This chain's CDR3 is CASSLGWGNPAFF. The DNA for the CDR3 is TGCGCCAGCAGCTTGGGTTGGGGTAATCCGGCTTTCTTT.

This clonotype was seen more than once but under ten times. The J gene is TRBJ2-2, the V gene TRBV9; unclear D gene. Germline CDR1 is SGDLS and CDR2 is YYNGEE. V lost 5 bases, J lost 7 bases, and 15 bases lay in between. The CDR3 has 14 amino acids. The CDR3 bases are TGTGCCAGCAGGTTAGGGCCCTCGGGCGGGGAGCTGTTTTTT. The encoded protein is CASRLGPSGGELFF.